Presented here are 4 T cell receptor beta chains from one specimen sequenced in a study of Graves' ophthalmopathy and Graves' hyperthyroidism. Amplification of the TCR beta CDR3 regions used RNA transcripts (as template). HTBI-primed first-round RT-PCR preceded second-round multiplex PCR. One entry per CDR3 protein results from TCRdb running MiXCR on the multiplex PCR reads. Of about 550,000 distinct CDR3 sequences in the sample, approximately 37% were seen once. The sample comprised peripheral blood or thyroid tissue (not recorded which). The receptors here all came from an adult man with Graves' hyperthyroidism.

The chain couples TRBV28 to TRBJ1-4, with D possibly being TRBD1 (5 bases). The CDR3 has 14 residues. Per the germline V gene, CDR1 is MDHEN and CDR2 is SYDVKM. V was shortened by 8 bases and J by 7 bases, with 17 bases between the two germline ends. CDR3 in DNA: TGTGCCAGCGCCCGGGTCCAGGGAAGTGAAAAACTGTTTTTT. Residues: CASARVQGSEKLFF.

Points on this clonotype: Just one base apart from a much larger clone, this may be a read error. V is TRBV11-2 and J is TRBJ2-7; D remains unclear. The CDR3 is 12 residues long. V lost 3 bases, J lost 5 bases, and 8 bases lay in between. Germline CDR1 is SGHAT and CDR2 is FQNNGV. Here the CDR3 DNA reads TGTGCCAGCAGCTTCCCAACGGACGAGCAGTACTTC. This encodes CASSFPTDEQYF.

This clonotype has at least ten counts. The chain combines TRBV7-2 with TRBJ2-3, with D unclear. Per germline, CDR1 SGHTA and CDR2 FQGNSA. The CDR3 consists of 11 residues. V lost 3 bases and J 2 bases, leaving 0 bases between the germline ends. In DNA, the CDR3 is TGTGCCAGCAGCTTCACAGATACGCAGTATTTT. This codes for CASSFTDTQYF.

As to this clonotype: Because it lacks the conserved phenylalanine or tryptophan at the end, this CDR3 is likely a read error. The CDR3 region is CASSQEGGGSQPQHS. The CDR3 DNA is TGTGCCAGCAGCCAGGAGGGGGGAGGGAGTCAGCCCCAGCATTCT. The chain recombines TRBV7-2 with TRBJ1-5; weak D call: TRBD1 (6 bases). The germline V gene encodes CDR1 SGHTA and CDR2 FQGNSA. The germline V and J ends were trimmed by 5 bases and 6 bases, with 17 bases remaining between them. This CDR3 region has 15 residues.